This T cell receptor (beta chain) was sequenced during a study of T cell changes during pregnancy in multiple sclerosis. The CDR3 loop spans 15 amino acids. The germline gives CDR1 SGHDN, CDR2 FVKESK. Trimming left V 0 bases short and J 11 bases short, with 17 bases between. Produced via immunoSEQ multiplex PCR; TCRdb's table is partial and in-frame only. The sample includes roughly 110,000 clones, around 90% seen only once; the top ten take around 1.5%. This clonotype originated in a female donor with multiple sclerosis, enrolled in a pregnancy study. V usage is TRBV14 and J usage is TRBJ2-1; D perhaps matches TRBD2 (5 bases). The material was peripheral blood, obtained after pregnancy. DNA for the CDR3: TGTGCCAGCAGCCAAGATCTTGGACTGGGCTACAAGCAGTTCTTC. Its protein is CASSQDLGLGYKQFF.